This T cell receptor beta chain emerged from a study of shared clonotypes between healthy human individuals. Whole-study results and caveats: Naive subsets generally exceeded memory subsets in estimated richness.

This clone was counted once. As yet, its antigen is unknown. It was CD45RO-negative cells, positively selected for CCR7, that made up naive CD8 cells, with terminally differentiated effector memory CD45RA+ cells excluded. The assay was carried out at the deep level. Assay used: immunoSEQ multiplex PCR; TCRdb lists only in-frame clones, some missing. This table has about 700,000 clones, approximately 90% appearing once. Trimming at V came to 5 bases and at J to 2 bases, leaving 11 bases not matched to a gene. The CDR3 has 16 residues. Germline-derived CDR1 and CDR2 are MDHEN and SYDVKM. The J gene is TRBJ2-7, the V gene TRBV28, with 8 positions matching TRBD2. The sequence was obtained from a man younger than 45 in good health. The sample was naive CD8+ T cells sorted from blood. CDR3 DNA: TGTGCCAGCAGTCCTAGGGGGGCGGGAGGTCCCTACGAGCAGTACTTC. Amino acids: CASSPRGAGGPYEQYF.